A single sample is the source of the 9 T cell receptor beta chains below, sequenced in a study of T cell responses to AZD1222 COVID-19 vaccine. Sequencing was performed with immunoSEQ multiplex PCR; in TCRdb, only in-frame clones are kept and a portion is missing. The sample includes 200,000 or so clones, 93% of them seen just once. The source was peripheral blood, collected 28 days after the second AZD1222 dose. The receptors shown here come from an adult who received the AZD1222 COVID-19 vaccine.

The chain is built from TRBV11-2 and TRBJ1-1, with D unclear. V was cut by 4 bases and J by 4 bases, with 7 bases left in between. Germline CDR1 is SGHAT and CDR2 is FQNNGV. The CDR3 runs to 12 residues. The CDR3 coding sequence is TGTGCCAGCAGCTCCGTGGGCACTGAAGCTTTCTTT. This encodes CASSSVGTEAFF.

V and J are TRBV5-5 and TRBJ1-3, with 7 positions matching TRBD1. With V trimmed by 3 bases and J by 4 bases, 7 bases remained unmatched. The CDR3 has 15 residues. Per the germline V gene, CDR1 is SGHKS and CDR2 is YYEKEE (reference sequence). CDR3 protein: CASSSIQGTGNTIYF. DNA of the CDR3: TGTGCCAGCAGCTCGATACAGGGGACGGGAAACACCATATATTTT.

This clone appeared a single time. The CDR3 sequence is CASSLGRNEQYF. The CDR3 nucleotides are TGTGCCAGCAGCTTGGGTAGGAACGAGCAGTACTTC. This chain connects TRBV5-4 to TRBJ2-7; D gene uncertain. Trimming took 0 bases from V and 5 from J, leaving 6 bases between them. The germline V gene encodes CDR1 SGHNT and CDR2 YYREEE (reference sequence). The CDR3 extends over 12 amino acids.

The chain employs TRBV19 and TRBJ2-7; D unresolved. V shed 1 base and J shed 0 bases, with 10 bases lying between them. Germline CDR1 and CDR2: LNHDA and SQIVND (reference sequence). The length of the CDR3 is 15 residues. This CDR3 is CASSIGAVPSYEQYF. In DNA form, the CDR3 reads TGTGCCAGTAGTATAGGGGCAGTCCCCTCCTACGAGCAGTACTTC.

This clone has a single count. The J gene is TRBJ2-2, the V gene TRBV11-2; D gene uncertain. The germline V and J ends were trimmed by 0 bases and 6 bases, with 17 bases remaining between them. Germline loops: CDR1 SGHAT, CDR2 FQNNGV. The CDR3 totals 17 residues. CDR3 in DNA: TGTGCCAGCAGCTTAGATCGAGTTTGGGAAATTGCCGGGGAGCTGTTTTTT. Protein: CASSLDRVWEIAGELFF.

This chain links TRBV4-1 with TRBJ1-5; D possibly corresponds to TRBD1 (5 bases). The V and J ends lost 5 bases and 4 bases respectively, with 9 bases between them. The CDR3 extends over 13 amino acids. CDR1 and CDR2 (germline): MGHRA, YSYEKL. The CDR3 DNA reads as TGCGCCAGCAGCGTACAGGCGAATCAGCCCCAGCATTTT. It encodes CASSVQANQPQHF.

This chain connects TRBV6-5 to TRBJ1-2; 10 bases align to TRBD1. This CDR3 is 14 amino acids long. The V gene end was trimmed by 6 bases and the J gene end by 2 bases; junction bases not matched to a gene: 3. Germline V gene sequence: CDR1 MNHEY, CDR2 SVGAGI. The CDR3 protein is CASRRDRGNYGYTF. In DNA form, the CDR3 reads TGTGCCAGCAGACGGGACAGGGGAAACTATGGCTACACCTTC.

DNA for the CDR3: TGTGCCAGTTGGGTGCGGGGGGCGCGAGGCTACACCTTC. Encoded protein: CASWVRGARGYTF. The V and J genes are TRBV19 and TRBJ1-2; the D gene is possibly TRBD1 (6 bases). V was clipped by 8 bases and J by 8 bases, with 18 bases between them. Germline CDR1 LNHDA, CDR2 SQIVND (reference sequence). The CDR3 totals 13 residues.

This sequence joins TRBV18 and TRBJ2-3; D is unclear. The CDR3 loop spans 11 amino acids. V lost 6 bases to trimming and J lost 4 bases, with 5 bases between them. CDR1 is KGHSH and CDR2 is LQKENI in the germline V gene. The CDR3, as DNA: TGTGCCAGCTCGGCGCCAGATACGCAGTATTTT. It translates to CASSAPDTQYF.